The present T cell receptor (beta chain) was sequenced within a study of PD-1 blockade in classical Hodgkin lymphoma. Study-wide results and limits: Relapsed/refractory patients reportedly had the lowest baseline TCR diversity, below newly diagnosed patients, who were below healthy donors. At C4D1, TCR diversity had climbed significantly for CD4+ cells, though not for CD8+ cells.

Every patient relapsed after autologous stem cell transplantation, and brentuximab vedotin exposure varied. Remarks on this clone: Its antigen is unknown.

Method: immunoSEQ multiplex PCR; TCRdb's copy keeps in-frame clones and lacks some. The sample holds 20,000 to 25,000 clones, 69% seen once. This clonotype was sampled from a human donor with classical Hodgkin lymphoma. The source was peripheral blood mononuclear cells (PBMCs), collected at baseline.

The CDR3 nucleotides read TGTGCCAGCAGCGAGTACCCAGGGGGCACTGGGGCCAACGTCCTGACTTTC. Its protein is CASSEYPGGTGANVLTF. The chain uses TRBV9 and TRBJ2-6; 8 bases agree with TRBD1. This CDR3 spans 17 amino acids. Germline values: CDR1 SGDLS, CDR2 YYNGEE. The V segment lost 3 bases and the J segment 2 bases; nucleotides outside the gene matches: 7.